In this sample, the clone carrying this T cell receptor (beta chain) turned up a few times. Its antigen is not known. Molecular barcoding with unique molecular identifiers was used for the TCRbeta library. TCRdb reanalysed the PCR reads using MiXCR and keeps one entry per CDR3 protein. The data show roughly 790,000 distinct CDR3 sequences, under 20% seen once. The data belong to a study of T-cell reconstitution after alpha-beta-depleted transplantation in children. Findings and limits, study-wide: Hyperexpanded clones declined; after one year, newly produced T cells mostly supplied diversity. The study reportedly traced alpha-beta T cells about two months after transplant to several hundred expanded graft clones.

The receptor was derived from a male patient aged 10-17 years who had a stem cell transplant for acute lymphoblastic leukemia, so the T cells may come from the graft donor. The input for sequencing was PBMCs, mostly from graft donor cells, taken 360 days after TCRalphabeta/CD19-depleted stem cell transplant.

CDR3 in amino acids: CASSLGWTGLPLHF. As DNA, the CDR3 is TGTGCCAGCAGCTTGGGTTGGACAGGACTACCCCTCCACTTT. The chain has TRBV5-8 and TRBJ1-6, with 7 nucleotides matching TRBD1. Germline lookup yields CDR1 SGHTS and CDR2 YDEGEE. The junction had 6 bases not matched to a gene; V was cut back by 0 bases and J by 12 bases. This CDR3 has 14 amino acids. Supplemented by reference TRBV5-8 and TRBJ1-6, the full variable domain reads EAGVTQSPTHLIKTRGQQATLRCSPISGHTSVYWYQQALGLGLQFLLWYDEGEERNRGNFPPRFSGRQFPNYSSELNVNALELEDSALYLCASSLGWTGLPLHFGNGTRLTVT.